This T cell receptor (beta chain) is from a study of T cells after yellow fever vaccination. TCRdb reprocessed the 5' RACE reads with MiXCR, giving one entry per CDR3 protein. Of 200,000 to 300,000 distinct CDR3 sequences in the sample, approximately 3.5% were seen once. This clonotype occurred many times. CDR3 length equals 13 residues. V lost 4 bases and J lost 5; bases outside the gene matches: 3. In germline, CDR1 is MDHEN, CDR2 SYDVKM. The chain employs TRBV28 and TRBJ2-3; 7 bases fit TRBD2. Sequences were derived from PBMCs, sampled 15 days after the yellow fever booster vaccination. The source is a man younger than 35 who received the YFV17D yellow fever vaccine. The CDR3 DNA is TGTGCCAGCAGTTGGGGGGGGAAAGATACGCAGTATTTT. Its protein product is CASSWGGKDTQYF.